This entry features one T cell receptor beta chain sequence. Trimming took off 3 bases at V and 0 bases at J, with 15 bases between the two ends. The CDR3 is 16 residues long. In germline, CDR1 is SGHRS, CDR2 YFSETQ. This entry belongs to a study of blood T cell repertoires in COVID-19. Repertoires were generated with immunoSEQ multiplex PCR, while TCRdb's copy carries only in-frame clones and drops some. The data show 70,000 to 95,000 clones, with approximately 88% seen just once and 2.7% held by the top ten. The sample was peripheral blood. The chain recombines TRBV5-1 with TRBJ1-1; D is possibly TRBD1 (5 bases). This sequence originates from a man aged 50-60 years with COVID-19, enrolled during active disease. The CDR3 DNA reads as TGCGCCAGCAGCTGGGGGGACGGATCAATGAACACTGAAGCTTTCTTT. It encodes CASSWGDGSMNTEAFF.